The 14 T cell receptor beta chains given below trace back to one sample, sequenced in a study of T-cell reconstitution after alpha-beta-depleted transplantation in children. This sample's TCRbeta library carried unique molecular identifier barcodes. MiXCR, run by TCRdb on the PCR reads, gives a single entry per CDR3 protein. The repertoire holds roughly 500,000 distinct CDR3 sequences, with roughly 10% as singletons. The starting material was PBMCs, obtained before TCRalphabeta/CD19-depleted stem cell transplant. These receptors were taken from a child aged 2 to 10 with inherited bone marrow failure, due to receive a stem cell transplant.

This clonotype was recorded many times. The chain links TRBV20-1 to TRBJ2-3, with TRBD1 matching over 8 bases. CDR1 is DFQATT and CDR2 is SNEGSKA in the germline V gene (reference sequence). This CDR3 is built from 13 residues. The DNA for the CDR3 is TGCAGCCATACGGGACAGGGCACAGATACGCAGTATTTT. It translates to CSHTGQGTDTQYF.

This clonotype has only a few counts. The chain couples TRBV30 to TRBJ2-7; D is perhaps TRBD2 (5 bases). Germline loops: CDR1 GTSNPN, CDR2 SVGIG (reference sequence). The CDR3 is made up of 15 amino acids. Trimming removed 1 base from V and 0 bases from J, with 13 bases in between. This CDR3 is CAWSGRAGSSYEQYF. The DNA for the CDR3 is TGTGCCTGGAGTGGGCGGGCTGGCAGCTCCTACGAGCAGTACTTC.

This clonotype was seen many times. The rearrangement uses TRBV5-6 and TRBJ2-2, with no clear D. Germline CDR1 reads SGHDT; CDR2 reads YYEEEE. This CDR3 is built from 15 residues. V lost 1 base to trimming and J lost 9 bases, with 16 bases between them. The CDR3 is CASSLTRPLERELFF. In DNA form, the CDR3 reads TGTGCCAGCAGCTTGACCCGACCCCTGGAAAGGGAGCTGTTTTTT.

This clonotype came up many times. The gene calls are TRBV3-1 and TRBJ2-1, with no clear D. V shed 4 bases and J shed 11 bases, with 15 bases lying between them. This CDR3 region has 13 residues. Germline V gene sequence: CDR1 LGHDT, CDR2 YNNKEL (reference sequence). The DNA of the CDR3 is TGTGCCAGCAGCCCGCCAGGTTCCAGTAAGCAGTTCTTC. Amino acid sequence: CASSPPGSSKQFF.

This clonotype was observed at least ten times. The rearrangement uses TRBV12-3 or TRBV12-4 and TRBJ2-1; maybe TRBD1 (5 bases). V lost 10 bases and J lost 4, with 8 bases in between. The CDR3 loop spans 11 amino acids. The chain's CDR3 is CATQGYNEQFF. For the CDR3, the DNA is TGTGCCACCCAGGGATACAATGAGCAGTTCTTC.

This clonotype was seen repeatedly, ten times or more. J is TRBJ2-6 and V is TRBV14; no reliable D call. This CDR3 region has 15 residues. The germline gives CDR1 SGHDN, CDR2 FVKESK. V lost 4 bases to trimming and J lost 4 bases, with 11 bases between them. Written as DNA, the CDR3 is TGTGCCAGCAGCCCCTTTTCAGGCGGGGCCAACGTCCTGACTTTC. This encodes CASSPFSGGANVLTF.

In its sample, this clonotype was seen many times. The chain recombines TRBV4-3 with TRBJ2-1; TRBD2 matches 8 bases. The CDR3 runs 23 residues. V gave up 4 bases and J gave up 8 bases; unmatched junction bases: 34. CDR1 and CDR2 from the germline V gene are LGHNA and YSLEER. CDR3 DNA sequence: TGCGCCAGCAGCCTTTACAACGGCCCCCCCTCTCGGCTCTTAGCGGGAAAAGTTCATGAGCAGTTCTTC. This gives the protein CASSLYNGPPSRLLAGKVHEQFF.

A few counts support this clonotype. The chain couples TRBV5-4 to TRBJ2-7, with D hard to call. Trimming shortened V by 4 bases and J by 3 bases, and 8 bases separated the two germline ends. The CDR3 is 12 amino acids. CDR1 and CDR2 (germline): SGHNT, YYREEE (reference sequence). The DNA of the CDR3 is TGTGCCAGCAGCACCAACGACTACGAGCAGTACTTC. It is translated as CASSTNDYEQYF.

This clonotype was counted many times. The rearrangement links TRBV7-8 to TRBJ2-1; 9 positions match TRBD2. This CDR3 comprises 14 residues. Germline-derived CDR1 and CDR2 are SGHVS and FQNEAQ. V trimming: 5 bases; J trimming: 15 bases; junction bases outside the gene matches: 14. CDR3 region: CASSPLAGLPEAFF. CDR3 nucleotide sequence: TGTGCCAGCAGCCCCCTAGCGGGGCTCCCCGAGGCGTTCTTC. Combining the CDR3 with reference TRBV7-8 and TRBJ2-1 gives the whole variable domain GAGVSQSPRYKVAKRGQDVALRCDPISGHVSLFWYQQALGQGPEFLTYFQNEAQLDKSGLPSDRFFAERPEGSVSTLKIQRTQQEDSAVYLCASSPLAGLPEAFFGPGTRLTVL.

This clonotype was picked up many times. The chain recombines TRBV5-1 with TRBJ2-1, with a possible D match to TRBD1 (5 bases). V lost 0 bases and J 2 bases, leaving 12 bases between the germline ends. This CDR3 is 16 amino acids long. Germline lookup yields CDR1 SGHRS and CDR2 YFSETQ. CDR3 region: CASSLEGWVPYNEQFF. The CDR3 region has the DNA TGCGCCAGCAGCTTGGAGGGGTGGGTGCCCTACAATGAGCAGTTCTTC.

The chain links TRBV10-1 to TRBJ2-7; 10 bases match TRBD1. CDR1 and CDR2 (germline): WNHNN, SYGVQD (reference sequence). J was trimmed by 2 bases and V by 9 bases; bases with no gene match: 10. The CDR3 is made up of 15 amino acids. The CDR3 region is CARTTRQGATYEQYF. The CDR3 region has the DNA TGCGCCAGGACGACCAGACAGGGGGCCACCTACGAGCAGTACTTC.

This clonotype has at least ten counts. The J gene is TRBJ2-2, the V gene TRBV5-1; 12 bases fit TRBD2. CDR3 size: 17 residues. Germline CDR1 reads SGHRS; CDR2 reads YFSETQ. The V gene end was trimmed by 2 bases and the J gene end by 4 bases; junction bases not matched to a gene: 6. The CDR3 bases are TGCGCCAGCAGCTTCCTAGCGGGAGGGCCTGGCACCGGGGAGCTGTTTTTT. It yields the protein CASSFLAGGPGTGELFF.

This clonotype was seen ten or more times. This chain uses TRBV4-1 with TRBJ2-4, with a weak D call TRBD2 (6 bases). The CDR3 sequence is 16 residues long. V was trimmed by 5 bases and J by 1 base, leaving 15 bases between them. From germline, CDR1 is MGHRA and CDR2 YSYEKL. This CDR3 reads CASSKAGEEAKNIQYF. CDR3 nucleotide sequence: TGCGCCAGCAGCAAAGCCGGGGAGGAGGCCAAAAACATTCAGTACTTC.

This clonotype was seen many times. This chain connects TRBV27 to TRBJ1-1; D uncertain. The ends were cut back, 6 bases at V and 0 bases at J, with 14 bases in the middle. Germline V gives CDR1 MNHEY, CDR2 SMNVEV (reference sequence). There are 15 residues in the CDR3. CDR3 in amino acids: CASSRGNLMNTEAFF. DNA for the CDR3: TGTGCCAGCAGCCGAGGGAACTTGATGAACACTGAAGCTTTCTTT.